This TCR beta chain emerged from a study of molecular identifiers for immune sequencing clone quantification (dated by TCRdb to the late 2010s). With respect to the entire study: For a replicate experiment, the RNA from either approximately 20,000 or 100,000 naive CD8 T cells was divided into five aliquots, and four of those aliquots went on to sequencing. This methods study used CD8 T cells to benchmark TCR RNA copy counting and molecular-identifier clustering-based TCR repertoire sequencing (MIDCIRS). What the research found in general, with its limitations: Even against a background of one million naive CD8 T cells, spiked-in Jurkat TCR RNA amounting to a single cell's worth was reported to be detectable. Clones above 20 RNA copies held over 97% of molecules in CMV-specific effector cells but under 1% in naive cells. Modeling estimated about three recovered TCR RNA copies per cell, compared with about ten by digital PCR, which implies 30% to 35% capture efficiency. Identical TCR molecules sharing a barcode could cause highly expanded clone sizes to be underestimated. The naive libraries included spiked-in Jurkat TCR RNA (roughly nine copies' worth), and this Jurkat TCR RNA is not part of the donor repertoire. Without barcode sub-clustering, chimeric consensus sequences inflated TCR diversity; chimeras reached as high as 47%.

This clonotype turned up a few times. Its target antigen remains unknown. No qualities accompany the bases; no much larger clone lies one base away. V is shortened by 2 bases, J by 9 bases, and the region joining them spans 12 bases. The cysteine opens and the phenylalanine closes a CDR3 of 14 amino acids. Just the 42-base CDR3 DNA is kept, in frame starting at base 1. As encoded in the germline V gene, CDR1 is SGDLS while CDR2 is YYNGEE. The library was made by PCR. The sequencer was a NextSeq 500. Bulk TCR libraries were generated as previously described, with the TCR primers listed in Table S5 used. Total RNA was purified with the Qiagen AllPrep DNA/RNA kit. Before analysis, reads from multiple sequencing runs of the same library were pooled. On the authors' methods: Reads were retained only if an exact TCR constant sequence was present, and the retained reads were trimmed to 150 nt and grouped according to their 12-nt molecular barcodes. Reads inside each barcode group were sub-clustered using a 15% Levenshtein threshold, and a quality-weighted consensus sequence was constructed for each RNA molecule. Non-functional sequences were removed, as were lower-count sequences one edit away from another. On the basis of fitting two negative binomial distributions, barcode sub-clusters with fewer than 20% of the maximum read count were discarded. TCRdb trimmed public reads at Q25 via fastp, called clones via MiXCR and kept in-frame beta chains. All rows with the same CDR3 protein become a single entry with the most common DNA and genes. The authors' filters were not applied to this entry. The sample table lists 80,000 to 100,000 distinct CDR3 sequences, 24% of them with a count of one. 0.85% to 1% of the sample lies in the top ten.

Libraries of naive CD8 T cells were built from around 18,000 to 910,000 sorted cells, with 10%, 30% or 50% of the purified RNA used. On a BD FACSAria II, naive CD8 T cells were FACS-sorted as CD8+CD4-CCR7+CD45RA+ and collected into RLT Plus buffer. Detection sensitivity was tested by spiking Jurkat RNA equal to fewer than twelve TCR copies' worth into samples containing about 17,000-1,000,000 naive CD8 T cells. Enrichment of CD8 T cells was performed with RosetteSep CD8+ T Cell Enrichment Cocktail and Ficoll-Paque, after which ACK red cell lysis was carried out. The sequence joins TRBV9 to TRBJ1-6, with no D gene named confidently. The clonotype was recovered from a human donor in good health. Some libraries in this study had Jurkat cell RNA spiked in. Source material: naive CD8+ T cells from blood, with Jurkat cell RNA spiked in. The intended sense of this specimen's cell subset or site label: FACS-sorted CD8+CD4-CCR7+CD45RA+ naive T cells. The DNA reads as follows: TGTGCCAGCAGCGTGGGGTACGGCGGTTCACCCCTCCACTTT. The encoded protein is CASSVGYGGSPLHF.